Listed here are 12 T cell receptor beta chains from one sample, sequenced in a study of identical twins. TCRdb called the 5' RACE reads again in MiXCR, with one record for every CDR3 protein. The sample contains around 1.7 million distinct CDR3 sequences, roughly 35% of which appear only once. Input material: cord blood. The origin of the receptors is a newborn girl in good health.

The chain has TRBV7-9 and TRBJ1-6; 9 nucleotides agree with TRBD1. The junction had 7 bases not matched to a gene; V was cut back by 5 bases and J by 5 bases. The CDR3 sequence is 16 residues long. Per germline, CDR1 SEHNR and CDR2 FQNEAQ (reference sequence). The CDR3 DNA reads TGTGCCAGCAGCCCTCTCGGGACAGGGCATAATTCACCCCTCCACTTT. Translation gives CASSPLGTGHNSPLHF.

The V gene is TRBV6-6, the J gene TRBJ1-5; D is unclear. The CDR3 totals 17 residues. V was trimmed by 5 bases and J by 0 bases, leaving 17 bases between them. Germline CDR1 is MNHNY and CDR2 is SVGAGI (reference sequence). The CDR3 loop reads CASSTGRDPYSNQPQHF. CDR3 bases: TGTGCCAGCAGTACCGGGAGAGACCCCTATAGCAATCAGCCCCAGCATTTT.

The V gene is TRBV5-1, the J gene TRBJ2-1; 8 bases are shared with TRBD1. The J call is uncertain, as TRBJ2-7 better fits the DNA end. CDR1 is SGHRS, CDR2 YFSETQ, per germline. CDR3 length: 16 residues. CDR3 amino acids: CASSLTRQGFYNEQYF. Written as DNA, the CDR3 is TGCGCCAGCAGCTTGACCCGACAGGGGTTCTACAATGAGCAGTACTTC.

This clonotype was counted a few times. The chain joins TRBV27 to TRBJ1-5; 7 bases are a match to TRBD1. The germline CDR1 and CDR2 sequences are MNHEY and SMNVEV (reference sequence). There are 15 residues in the CDR3. V shed 4 bases, J shed 2 bases, and the junction held 5 bases outside the gene matches. The CDR3 region has the DNA TGTGCCAGCAGTTCGGCAGGGGGTGGCAATCAGCCCCAGCATTTT. Its translation: CASSSAGGGNQPQHF.

The chain links TRBV7-2 to TRBJ2-5; 7 bases fit TRBD2. Losses at the gene ends were 2 bases for V and 2 bases for J; bases not matched to a gene: 2. The CDR3 runs to 14 residues. Germline V gene lookup returns CDR1 SGHTA and CDR2 FQGNSA. As DNA, the CDR3 is TGTGCCAGCAGCTTAAATAGCGGGCAAGAGACCCAGTACTTC. It translates to CASSLNSGQETQYF. Drawing the rest from reference TRBV7-2 and TRBJ2-5, the complete variable domain is GAGVSQSPSNKVTEKGKDVELRCDPISGHTALYWYRQSLGQGLEFLIYFQGNSAPDKSGLPSDRFSAERTGGSVSTLTIQRTQQEDSAVYLCASSLNSGQETQYFGPGTRLLVL.

This chain connects TRBV4-1 to TRBJ2-1; 11 bases map to TRBD2. The CDR3 contains 15 residues. J lost 6 bases, V lost 6 bases, and 7 bases had no gene match. Germline CDR1 is MGHRA and CDR2 is YSYEKL. The DNA of the CDR3 is TGCGCCAGCAGGGTGGGGACTAGCGGAATCAATGAGCAGTTCTTC. This encodes CASRVGTSGINEQFF.

The gene calls are TRBV20-1 and TRBJ2-7; D remains ambiguous. Germline V CDR1 and CDR2: DFQATT, SNEGSKA (reference sequence). V lost 0 bases to trimming and J lost 3 bases, with 15 bases between them. CDR3 length equals 15 residues. CDR3 bases: TGCAGTGCTAGAGATTGGGCATGGAGTGGCTACGAGCAGTACTTC. Amino acid sequence: CSARDWAWSGYEQYF.

The chain recombines TRBV6-5 with TRBJ1-5; 7 bases are a match to TRBD1. CDR1 is MNHEY, CDR2 SVGAGI, per germline. The CDR3 has 15 amino acids. Trimming removed 0 bases from V and 7 bases from J; junction bases left unmatched: 6. CDR3 coding DNA: TGTGCCAGCAGTTACTCTGGGAGACAGGGCCAGCCCCAGCATTTT. It encodes CASSYSGRQGQPQHF.

This chain uses TRBV6-1 with TRBJ2-1, with D maybe TRBD2 (5 bases). Per the germline V gene, CDR1 is MNHNS and CDR2 is SASEGT. The length of the CDR3 is 16 residues. V lost 2 bases, J lost 6 bases, and 17 bases lay in between. CDR3 region: CASSENPRTPLNEQFF. The CDR3 nucleotides are TGTGCCAGCAGTGAAAATCCCCGGACTCCTCTCAATGAGCAGTTCTTC.

The chain links TRBV6-4 to TRBJ2-3; 9 nucleotides line up with TRBD2. V lost 5 bases and J lost 2; bases outside the gene matches: 5. CDR1 and CDR2 (germline): MRHNA, SNTAGT. The CDR3 totals 15 residues. The CDR3 nucleotides are TGTGCCAGCAGTAGCGGGGGGTTACTCACAGATACGCAGTATTTT. As protein: CASSSGGLLTDTQYF.

A few counts support this clonotype. V usage is TRBV13 and J usage is TRBJ2-1; a possible D gene is TRBD2 (6 bases). The V and J ends lost 7 bases and 8 bases respectively, with 18 bases between them. Germline V lookup: CDR1 PRHDT, CDR2 FYEKMQ (reference sequence). CDR3 length: 14 residues. The CDR3: CASTRRASVHEQFF. CDR3 bases: TGTGCCAGCACTAGGAGGGCCTCTGTACATGAGCAGTTCTTC.

This clonotype was counted a few times. Sequence at one end of the junction differs from germline and may be a read error. The rearrangement links TRBV20-1 to TRBJ2-1; 12 bases are a match to TRBD2. CDR3 length: 16 amino acids. From germline, CDR1 is DFQATT and CDR2 SNEGSKA (reference sequence). CDR3 nucleotides: TGCAGTGCTCGAGACCGACTAGCGGGGGTCTACAATGAGCAGTTCTTC. Translation: CSARDRLAGVYNEQFF.